The 22 T cell receptor beta chains below come from one sample, sequenced in a study of radiation and T cells in renal cell carcinoma. Generated by immunoSEQ multiplex PCR, the TCRdb table keeps only in-frame clones and is missing some. The table records some 150,000 clones, around nine tenths of them present only once. Time point described: blood 4 weeks post-SBRT, at nephrectomy. Noted treatment: 15 Gy SBRT to primary tumor, nephrectomy 4 weeks later. The sample was blood, taken from a patient whose treatment included radiotherapy and nephrectomy. These receptors all stem from a woman between 50 and 59 years old with renal cell carcinoma.

V gene TRBV5-1 combines with J gene TRBJ1-4, with TRBD1 matching 7 bases. Germline V gene sequence: CDR1 SGHRS, CDR2 YFSETQ. After removal of 3 bases from V and 5 bases from J, the junction contained 4 bases not matched to a gene. CDR3 length: 14 amino acids. Here the CDR3 DNA reads TGCGCCAGCAGCTCCCAGGGGGAAAATGAAAAACTGTTTTTT. It codes for CASSSQGENEKLFF.

The rearrangement links TRBV7-8 to TRBJ2-5; perhaps TRBD2 as D (6 bases). CDR3 length: 15 amino acids. The germline V gene encodes CDR1 SGHVS and CDR2 FQNEAQ. V lost 4 bases and J lost 5, with 17 bases in between. CDR3 region: CASSSRGPRQETQYF. The CDR3, as DNA: TGTGCCAGCAGCTCGCGGGGACCACGCCAGGAGACCCAGTACTTC. The whole variable domain, filled in from reference TRBV7-8 and TRBJ2-5, reads GAGVSQSPRYKVAKRGQDVALRCDPISGHVSLFWYQQALGQGPEFLTYFQNEAQLDKSGLPSDRFFAERPEGSVSTLKIQRTQQEDSAVYLCASSSRGPRQETQYFGPGTRLLVL.

CDR3 DNA sequence: TGTGCCAGCAGACCCCCCGGGCCAGATACGCAGTATTTT. Residues: CASRPPGPDTQYF. The rearrangement uses TRBV7-2 and TRBJ2-3; unclear D gene. Per the germline V gene, CDR1 is SGHTA and CDR2 is FQGNSA. V was trimmed by 6 bases and J by 4 bases, leaving 11 bases between them. This CDR3 region has 13 residues.

The chain links TRBV28 to TRBJ2-7; a possible D gene is TRBD2 (6 bases). V dropped 5 bases and J dropped 4 bases, with 18 bases sitting between them. The CDR3 consists of 15 residues. CDR1 is MDHEN and CDR2 is SYDVKM in the germline V gene. The CDR3 loop is CASSSIGGSRYEQYF. CDR3 bases: TGTGCCAGCAGTAGCATAGGAGGGAGTCGGTACGAGCAGTACTTC.

The rearrangement uses TRBV5-6 and TRBJ2-2; 7 bases map to TRBD1. The CDR3 has 12 residues. Germline-derived CDR1 and CDR2 are SGHDT and YYEEEE. Trimming took 4 bases from V and 11 from J; bases not matched to a gene: 5. DNA of the CDR3: TGTGCCAGCAGCACAGGGACAGTTGAGCTGTTTTTT. It yields the protein CASSTGTVELFF.

The chain combines TRBV9 with TRBJ2-3; 12 bases agree with TRBD2. Unmatched junction bases numbered 17, after V lost 4 bases and J lost 5 bases. CDR3 length: 19 residues. CDR1 SGDLS and CDR2 YYNGEE come from the germline V gene. CDR3 sequence reads: CASSSPDRLAGGPIDTQYF. CDR3 nucleotide sequence: TGTGCCAGCAGCTCGCCGGACCGGCTAGCGGGGGGGCCGATAGATACGCAGTATTTT.

The gene calls are TRBV7-3 and TRBJ2-7; 9 positions match TRBD2. The CDR3 is 15 residues long. Losses at the gene ends were 1 base for V and 0 bases for J; bases not matched to a gene: 1. Germline CDR1 SGHTA, CDR2 FQGTGA. The CDR3 spells CASSLIAGVSYEQYF. For the CDR3, the DNA is TGTGCCAGCAGCTTAATAGCGGGAGTCTCCTACGAGCAGTACTTC. The variable domain in full, with the rest retrieved from reference TRBV7-3 and TRBJ2-7, is GAGVSQTPSNKVTEKGKYVELRCDPISGHTALYWYRQSLGQGPEFLIYFQGTGAADDSGLPNDRFFAVRPEGSVSTLKIQRTERGDSAVYLCASSLIAGVSYEQYFGPGTRLTVT.

V is TRBV4-3 and J is TRBJ2-5; D not resolved. The CDR3 is 14 residues long. Trimming removed 0 bases at V and 3 bases at J, with 8 bases between. Germline loops: CDR1 LGHNA, CDR2 YSLEER. Here the CDR3 DNA reads TGCGCCAGCAGCCAAGATAGGAGTAAAGAGACCCAGTACTTC. This gives the protein CASSQDRSKETQYF.

This clone appeared once. The genes are TRBV9 and TRBJ2-5; TRBD1 matches 8 bases. The J segment lost 4 bases and the V segment lost 2 bases, leaving 7 bases of the junction unmatched. The CDR3 is made up of 15 amino acids. Germline V gives CDR1 SGDLS, CDR2 YYNGEE. CDR3 loop: CASSVQGAWGETQYF. In DNA, the CDR3 is TGTGCCAGCAGCGTCCAGGGGGCATGGGGAGAGACCCAGTACTTC.

There are a few counts of this clone. This sequence joins TRBV18 and TRBJ1-6; 9 nucleotides align to TRBD1. Germline V lookup: CDR1 KGHSH, CDR2 LQKENI. The CDR3 runs 15 residues. The V segment lost 3 bases and the J segment 5 bases; nucleotides outside the gene matches: 2. CDR3 sequence reads: CASSPGQGDNSPLHF. Written as DNA, the CDR3 is TGTGCCAGCTCACCGGGACAGGGAGATAATTCACCCCTCCACTTT.

The sample holds a few counts of this clone. The V call is TRBV10-1, the J call TRBJ2-2, with no clear D. Trimming stripped 3 bases from V and 6 bases from J, with 5 bases between. This CDR3 has 12 residues. Germline V gene lookup returns CDR1 WNHNN and CDR2 SYGVQD (reference sequence). The CDR3 loop reads CASSDWSGELFF. CDR3 nucleotide sequence: TGCGCCAGCAGTGATTGGTCCGGGGAGCTGTTTTTT.

The CDR3 sequence: CASSFEPGLAGLNTGELFF. The CDR3 coding sequence is TGTGCCAGCAGCTTTGAGCCGGGACTAGCGGGATTGAACACCGGGGAGCTGTTTTTT. The V and J genes are TRBV5-5 and TRBJ2-2, with 13 positions matching TRBD2. Per the germline V gene, CDR1 is SGHKS and CDR2 is YYEKEE (reference sequence). CDR3 length equals 19 residues. V was clipped by 2 bases and J by 1 base; unmatched bases: 8. Drawing the rest from reference TRBV5-5 and TRBJ2-2, the complete variable domain is DAGVTQSPTHLIKTRGQQVTLRCSPISGHKSVSWYQQVLGQGPQFIFQYYEKEERGRGNFPDRFSARQFPNYSSELNVNALLLGDSALYLCASSFEPGLAGLNTGELFFGEGSRLTVL.

V usage is TRBV9 and J usage is TRBJ2-7; 9 nucleotides agree with TRBD1. CDR1 SGDLS and CDR2 YYNGEE come from the germline V gene. The junction had 4 bases not matched to a gene; V was cut back by 4 bases and J by 2 bases. The length of the CDR3 is 14 residues. CDR3 residues: CASSKQGATYEQYF. In DNA, the CDR3 is TGTGCCAGCAGCAAACAGGGGGCCACCTACGAGCAGTACTTC. The complete variable domain, with remaining parts taken from reference TRBV9 and TRBJ2-7, reads DSGVTQTPKHLITATGQRVTLRCSPRSGDLSVYWYQQSLDQGLQFLIQYYNGEERAKGNILERFSAQQFPDLHSELNLSSLELGDSALYFCASSKQGATYEQYFGPGTRLTVT.

The rearrangement joins TRBV7-6 to TRBJ2-7; D not certain. V lost 5 bases, J lost 1 base, and 9 bases lay in between. Germline assignment: CDR1 SGHVS and CDR2 FNYEAQ. This CDR3 spans 13 amino acids. As DNA, the CDR3 is TGTGCCAGCAGCCTAGGACGGTCCTACGAGCAGTACTTC. The encoded protein is CASSLGRSYEQYF.

The chain carries TRBV18 and TRBJ2-1, with unresolved D. V was shortened by 3 bases and J by 9 bases, with 12 bases between the two germline ends. The CDR3 sequence is 13 residues long. Germline CDR1 KGHSH, CDR2 LQKENI. This chain's CDR3 is CASSPQRLSEQFF. CDR3 DNA sequence: TGTGCCAGCTCACCTCAGAGGCTCAGTGAGCAGTTCTTC.

The rearrangement links TRBV10-3 to TRBJ2-7; 7 bases line up with TRBD1. This CDR3 contains 15 residues. CDR1 is ENHRY and CDR2 is SYGVKD in the germline V gene. The V gene end was trimmed by 0 bases and the J gene end by 2 bases; junction bases not matched to a gene: 4. CDR3 residues: CAISESVQGAYEQYF. The CDR3 coding sequence is TGTGCCATCAGTGAGTCAGTTCAGGGGGCCTACGAGCAGTACTTC.

The chain recombines TRBV9 with TRBJ1-2; D gene ambiguous. Germline CDR1 and CDR2: SGDLS and YYNGEE. The CDR3 runs 13 residues. Trimming pared 2 bases from V and 2 bases from J, leaving 7 bases between. CDR3 residues: CASSVGQNYGYTF. In nucleotides, the CDR3 is TGTGCCAGCAGCGTGGGCCAGAACTATGGCTACACCTTC.

The chain links TRBV9 to TRBJ2-1; D gene unclear. The CDR3 has 14 residues. Between the trimmed V and J ends, which lost 4 bases and 5 bases, there was a span of 13 bases. In germline, CDR1 is SGDLS, CDR2 YYNGEE. CDR3 in amino acids: CASSPPRGNNEQFF. CDR3 in DNA: TGTGCCAGCAGCCCCCCCCGCGGAAACAATGAGCAGTTCTTC.

The chain combines TRBV27 with TRBJ2-3, with TRBD2 matching 9 bases. The V gene's germline CDR1 is MNHEY and CDR2 SMNVEV (reference sequence). J gave up 1 base and V 2 bases, and 4 bases lay outside the gene matches. The CDR3 runs to 16 residues. The CDR3 loop reads CASSLRTSEGTDTQYF. CDR3 in DNA: TGTGCCAGCAGTTTAAGGACTAGCGAGGGCACAGATACGCAGTATTTT.

This clone was picked up one time. The CDR3: CASSDAAATSGFSYEQYF. DNA of the CDR3: TGTGCCAGCAGTGATGCGGCGGCCACTAGCGGGTTCTCCTACGAGCAGTACTTC. This rearrangement joins TRBV2 to TRBJ2-7, with TRBD2 matching over 9 bases. After removal of 3 bases from V and 0 bases from J, the junction contained 12 bases not matched to a gene. This CDR3 is built from 18 residues. Germline assignment: CDR1 SNHLY and CDR2 FYNNEI.

J is TRBJ2-7 and V is TRBV25-1; no definite D call. Trimming stripped 1 base from V and 0 bases from J, with 4 bases between. This CDR3 has 13 amino acids. Looked up from germline, CDR1 is MGHDK and CDR2 is SYGVNS. The CDR3 sequence is CASSEFSSYEQYF. The CDR3 DNA is TGTGCCAGCAGTGAATTTTCCTCCTACGAGCAGTACTTC.

The gene calls are TRBV9 and TRBJ1-4; 7 bases agree with TRBD1. The V and J ends lost 1 base and 8 bases, in that order; junction bases with no gene match: 5. The CDR3 extends over 14 amino acids. Germline V gene data show CDR1 as SGDLS and CDR2 as YYNGEE. The CDR3 DNA sequence: TGTGCCAGCAGCGTAACAGGGGCGGGAGAAAAACTGTTTTTT. Translation gives CASSVTGAGEKLFF.